This record looks at one T cell receptor beta chain sequence and its context. The CDR3 is made up of 17 amino acids. Germline trimming cut 1 base from V and 0 bases from J; bases unmatched to any gene: 8. CDR1 is SGHAT, CDR2 FQNNGV, per germline. Researchers attached unique molecular identifiers to individual cDNA molecules. One entry per CDR3 protein results from TCRdb running MiXCR on the 5' RACE reads. The sample lists some 40,000 distinct CDR3 sequences; 4.7% were seen once. This sample is drawn from a study of early T cells in non-severe SARS-CoV-2 infection. Study-level background: Chains from this unsorted whole-blood bulk RNA could not be paired.

Sequenced input: whole blood. The clonotype comes from an adult who was a healthcare worker with PCR-confirmed SARS-CoV-2 infection or an uninfected control (not recorded which). V is TRBV11-2 and J is TRBJ2-7; 8 nucleotides align to TRBD2. The CDR3 protein is CASSLASGRVSSYEQYF. In DNA form, the CDR3 reads TGTGCCAGCAGCTTAGCGTCCGGGAGGGTTAGCTCCTACGAGCAGTACTTC.